These 7 T cell receptor beta chains came from one sample sequenced in a study of identical twins (dated by TCRdb to between 2015 and 2016). Libraries were prepared through 5' RACE. TCRdb records Illumina HiSeq 2000 as the sequencer. TCRdb redid the processing of the public reads, applying fastp at Q25 and MiXCR, and retained in-frame beta chains. CDR3 protein sequences are deduplicated, and each keeps its most common genes and DNA. Present in this sample are hundreds of thousands of distinct CDR3 sequences, about 20% of which were seen just once. Together, the top ten hold about an eighth of the sample. This sample was shared with a second study, whose subject was T cells expressing NK-cell markers.

Sequenced input: PBMCs. The receptors were sampled from a woman between 18 and 30 years old in good health.

V and J are TRBV20-1 and TRBJ1-2; 10 bases map to TRBD1. The length of the CDR3 is 11 residues. Germline V gene lookup returns CDR1 DFQATT and CDR2 SNEGSKA (reference sequence). This chain's CDR3 is CRGTGAYGYTF. CDR3 sequence (DNA): TGCAGGGGGACAGGGGCTTATGGCTACACCTTC.

This clonotype was counted a few times. The chain couples TRBV7-2 to TRBJ2-1, with a tentative D call TRBD1 (6 bases). The CDR3 runs to 15 residues. The V gene lost 4 bases and the J gene lost 3 bases, with 13 bases spanning the gap. The V gene's germline CDR1 is SGHTA and CDR2 FQGNSA. The CDR3 region has the DNA TGTGCCAGCAGCTACTTCACAGGGAACTACAATGAGCAGTTCTTC. Protein sequence: CASSYFTGNYNEQFF.

This chain links TRBV9 with TRBJ2-5; D not certain. Trimming shortened V by 0 bases and J by 5 bases, and 8 bases separated the two germline ends. The CDR3 loop spans 13 amino acids. Germline V gene sequence: CDR1 SGDLS, CDR2 YYNGEE. The CDR3, as DNA: TGTGCCAGCAGCGTAGGACGGTCGGAGACCCAGTACTTC. Protein: CASSVGRSETQYF.

This clonotype was detected only a few times. This sequence joins TRBV3-1 and TRBJ2-1; no clear D. The V end was cut by 7 bases, the J end by 1 base, with 17 bases between. The CDR3 totals 16 residues. The germline V gene has CDR1 LGHDT and CDR2 YNNKEL (reference sequence). The CDR3 DNA reads TGTGCCAGCATTCAGTCTCACCTGCATTCCTACAATGAGCAGTTCTTC. Amino acid sequence: CASIQSHLHSYNEQFF.

The sample holds a few counts of this clonotype. The genes are TRBV20-1 and TRBJ2-3; D is unresolved. CDR1 is DFQATT, CDR2 SNEGSKA, per germline (reference sequence). The CDR3 consists of 15 residues. Trimming took 1 base from V and 0 from J, leaving 11 bases between them. Here the CDR3 DNA reads TGCAGTGCTAGAGCCAAGTACTCTAGCACAGATACGCAGTATTTT. Its translation: CSARAKYSSTDTQYF.

The gene calls are TRBV6-1 and TRBJ2-3, with D perhaps matching TRBD2 (5 bases). Germline V lookup: CDR1 MNHNS, CDR2 SASEGT. The CDR3 runs to 16 residues. The ends were cut back, 8 bases at V and 5 bases at J, with 23 bases in the middle. In DNA, the CDR3 is TGTGCCAGCGGCCCTGGTACGCGGCGGAGGCGAGATACGCAGTATTTT. This encodes CASGPGTRRRRDTQYF.

This clonotype came up a few times. V gene TRBV12-3 or TRBV12-4 combines with J gene TRBJ1-3; the D is unclear. The V and J ends lost 2 bases and 2 bases respectively, with 7 bases between them. There are 14 residues in the CDR3. CDR3: CASSLFGAGNTIYF. The CDR3 nucleotides are TGTGCCAGCAGTTTATTTGGGGCTGGAAACACCATATATTTT.